What follows is one T cell receptor (beta chain) and its context. Which antigen it targets is not known. Per-nucleotide qualities are absent, and no much larger clonotype sits a single base away. This record belongs to a study of graft-versus-host responses after intestinal transplantation (dated by TCRdb to the early 2020s). The study in broad terms: The transplants that recipients received were multivisceral, liver-intestinal, or isolated intestinal. Samples from a few later patients were sequenced in-house on an Illumina MiSeq with MiXCR processing rather than by the commercial service. To identify alloreactive clones, pre-transplant mixed lymphocyte reaction products were sequenced and compared with unstimulated pre-transplant donor and recipient T cells. A peak of at least 4% donor T cells among recipient peripheral blood mononuclear cells was the definition used for donor T cell macrochimerism. After intestinal transplantation, graft-versus-host and host-versus-graft alloreactive T cell clones in the graft, circulation and bone marrow were tracked using bulk TCR-beta CDR3 sequencing. Every recipient was given anti-thymocyte globulin induction, then maintenance tacrolimus and steroids for around three years. A cohort of about 25 intestinal transplant recipients, including one retransplant, was enrolled, and a few patients lacking pretransplant specimens were excluded. What the authors observed across the whole study: In the allografts of patients with donor T cell macrochimerism, GvH to HvG T cell clonal ratios were high. Early after transplant, declines in HvG clones were associated with peak levels of circulating GvH clones. GvH clones were detected in recipient bone marrow, and some of these GvH clones were observed earlier in ileal mucosa or blood, consistent with an intestinal mucosal origin. The conclusions were limited by the relatively low number and heterogeneity of the intestinal transplant patients.

In the first month after transplant, blood samples were collected up to 4 times, and after that at least monthly when available. Libraries were prepared through the immunoSEQ multiplex PCR assay. For most patients, genomic DNA was subjected to high-throughput TCR-beta CDR3 sequencing by Adaptive Biotechnologies. On the study's bioinformatics: TCR sequencing data for approximately 17 patients were retrieved from Adaptive's ImmunoSEQ software; a few other patients were processed with MiXCR and VDJtools. CDR3 nucleotide sequences shared by donor and recipient were removed because the origin of these sequences could not be assigned. Alloreactive clones required at least 2-fold expansion over unstimulated cells and minimum CFSE-low frequency of 0.002% (template counts) or 0.001% (read counts). Mappable clones were those detected in sequenced pre-transplant spleen, lymph node, or MLR CFSE-low populations of the donor or recipient. The cumulative frequency of alloreactive clones was calculated as a percentage of all sequences, weighted by copy number. In its TCRdb copy, this immuneACCESS table keeps in-frame sequences only and misses some clones. Where compared with another copy, unresolved V genes explain less than half of these, and the others have no known cause. From that table come the V and J calls and clone size; the DNA was used to work out D and trimming. The table for this sample lists 30,000 to 40,000 clones; more than 90% of them were counted only once. Roughly 0.71% of the sample goes to the ten largest clones.

The trim is 0 bases for V and 6 bases for J, with a gap of 13 bases between the germline ends. The germline V gene sets CDR1 to SGDLS and CDR2 to YYNGEE. The CDR3 numbers 14 residues from cysteine through phenylalanine. Of all the DNA, just the CDR3 is kept, 42 bases in frame from base 1. The sample consisted of PBMCs, taken 16 days after intestinal transplant. The clonotype originates from a human patient who received an intestinal transplant, so some T cells may come from the graft donor. The sequence joins TRBV9 to TRBJ2-7; the D gene cannot be resolved reliably. Here is the DNA: TGTGCCAGCAGCGTAGCGGCCCGGCAAGGCGAGCAGTACTTC. This encodes CASSVAARQGEQYF.